Below are 8 T cell receptor beta chains sequenced from a single sample in a study of blood T cell repertoires in COVID-19. Measured with immunoSEQ multiplex PCR; TCRdb has only the in-frame clones, and not every one. The table records 400,000 to 450,000 clones, about nine tenths of them present only once. Material: peripheral blood. Receptors were obtained from a woman in her forties or fifties with COVID-19, enrolled during active disease.

The chain is built from TRBV3-1 (or the pseudogene TRBV3-2) and TRBJ1-1; 7 bases align to TRBD1. The CDR3 runs 15 residues. Unmatched junction bases numbered 3, after V lost 2 bases and J lost 0 bases. Germline assignment: CDR1 LGHDT and CDR2 YNNKEL (reference sequence). The CDR3 loop reads CASSQWGQMNTEAFF. CDR3 DNA: TGTGCCAGCAGCCAATGGGGACAGATGAACACTGAAGCTTTCTTT.

The chain uses TRBV7-8 and TRBJ1-5; 7 bases agree with TRBD1. Germline V gene lookup returns CDR1 SGHVS and CDR2 FQNEAQ. V trimming: 2 bases; J trimming: 0 bases; junction bases outside the gene matches: 13. The CDR3 extends over 19 amino acids. The CDR3 here is CASSLIEGGRGYSNQPQHF. The CDR3 DNA reads TGTGCCAGCAGCTTAATAGAAGGGGGCAGGGGGTATAGCAATCAGCCCCAGCATTTT.

This rearrangement joins TRBV2 to TRBJ1-1; 10 bases are shared with TRBD1. This CDR3 has 16 amino acids. Germline lookup yields CDR1 SNHLY and CDR2 FYNNEI. V lost 4 bases, J lost 3 bases, and 8 bases stayed unmatched. CDR3 in amino acids: CASSAGTGEEHTEAFF. Here the CDR3 DNA reads TGTGCCAGCAGTGCCGGGACAGGGGAAGAACACACTGAAGCTTTCTTT.

The chain employs TRBV19 and TRBJ1-6; D gene ambiguous. CDR1 is LNHDA and CDR2 is SQIVND in the germline V gene (reference sequence). V lost 0 bases to trimming and J lost 10 bases, with 7 bases between them. The CDR3 contains 13 residues. CDR3 sequence (DNA): TGTGCCAGTAGTATAGATCGCGAATCACCCCTCCACTTT. Residues: CASSIDRESPLHF.

V is TRBV5-1 and J is TRBJ1-1; 7 bases fit TRBD1. J was trimmed by 5 bases and V by 4 bases; bases with no gene match: 5. The CDR3 sequence is 13 residues long. CDR1 and CDR2 from the germline V gene are SGHRS and YFSETQ. The CDR3 reads CASSLTGRTEAFF. In nucleotides, the CDR3 is TGCGCCAGCAGCCTGACAGGGAGGACTGAAGCTTTCTTT.

The chain is built from TRBV7-8 and TRBJ1-1; a weak D match, TRBD1 (6 bases). Germline V gene data show CDR1 as SGHVS and CDR2 as FQNEAQ. V gave up 3 bases and J gave up 5 bases, with 19 bases separating them. The length of the CDR3 is 16 residues. The CDR3 spells CASSFRFRQGQTEAFF. The CDR3 coding sequence is TGTGCCAGCAGCTTTCGCTTTAGGCAGGGGCAAACTGAAGCTTTCTTT.

This clone was observed once. The rearrangement uses TRBV30 and TRBJ2-1, with D unclear. In germline, CDR1 is GTSNPN, CDR2 SVGIG (reference sequence). The CDR3 loop spans 14 amino acids. V lost 0 bases to trimming and J lost 3 bases, with 9 bases between them. The CDR3 DNA reads as TGTGCCTGGAGTGTGAGGTTGGACTACAATGAGCAGTTCTTC. Amino acids: CAWSVRLDYNEQFF.

This chain connects TRBV28 to TRBJ2-5; the D gene is possibly TRBD2 (5 bases). Germline V gene sequence: CDR1 MDHEN, CDR2 SYDVKM. The CDR3 extends over 15 amino acids. Trimming took 3 bases from V and 5 from J, leaving 16 bases between them. CDR3 coding DNA: TGTGCCAGCAGTTTTCCTAGCCACCAAAGGGAGACCCAGTACTTC. It translates to CASSFPSHQRETQYF.